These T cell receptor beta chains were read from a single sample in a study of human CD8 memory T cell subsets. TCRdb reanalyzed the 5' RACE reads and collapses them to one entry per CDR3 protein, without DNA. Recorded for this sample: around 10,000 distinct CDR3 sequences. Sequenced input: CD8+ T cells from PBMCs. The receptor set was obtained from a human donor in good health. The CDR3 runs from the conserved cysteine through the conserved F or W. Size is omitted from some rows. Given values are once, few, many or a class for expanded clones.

CDR3aa: CASSVGQGYNQPQHF
len: 15
abundance: medium-sized
v_gene: TRBV9
j_gene: TRBJ1-5

CDR3aa: CASSWGQGSNQPQHF
len: 15
abundance: .
v_gene: TRBV5-5
j_gene: TRBJ1-5

CDR3aa: CASSQDSARGTDEQYF
len: 16
abundance: medium-sized
v_gene: TRBV4-2
j_gene: TRBJ2-7

CDR3aa: CASTNIQGALGTEAFF
len: 16
abundance: .
v_gene: TRBV27
j_gene: TRBJ1-1

CDR3aa: CASSPPVRGTDTQYF
len: 15
abundance: .
v_gene: TRBV28
j_gene: TRBJ2-3

CDR3aa: CAWGLGGNTEAFF
len: 13
abundance: .
v_gene: TRBV30
j_gene: TRBJ1-1

CDR3aa: CSARDLLATTDTQYF
len: 15
abundance: .
v_gene: TRBV20-1
j_gene: TRBJ2-3

CDR3aa: CATSRGQGKETQYF
len: 14
abundance: .
v_gene: TRBV15
j_gene: TRBJ2-5

CDR3aa: CASSPAWKGEQYF
len: 13
abundance: .
v_gene: TRBV3-1
j_gene: TRBJ2-7

CDR3aa: CASSLDGGNSPLHF
len: 14
abundance: .
v_gene: TRBV5-6
j_gene: TRBJ1-6

CDR3aa: CASTDGHNQPQHF
len: 13
abundance: .
v_gene: TRBV6-5
j_gene: TRBJ1-5

CDR3aa: CSVDSGSNEQFF
len: 12
abundance: medium-sized
v_gene: TRBV29-1
j_gene: TRBJ2-1

CDR3aa: CASNIGAFGDVFF
len: 13
abundance: .
v_gene: TRBV19
j_gene: TRBJ2-2

CDR3aa: CASSPRTSNTGELFF
len: 15
abundance: .
v_gene: TRBV9
j_gene: TRBJ2-2

CDR3aa: CSAPWVGLRMNTEAFF
len: 16
abundance: medium-sized
v_gene: TRBV20-1
j_gene: TRBJ1-1

CDR3aa: CASSEWAGNSNQPQHF
len: 16
abundance: .
v_gene: TRBV6-1
j_gene: TRBJ1-5

CDR3aa: CASSLLAGGGYNEQFF
len: 16
abundance: .
v_gene: TRBV28
j_gene: TRBJ2-1

CDR3aa: CASSTGLAGELGEQYF
len: 16
abundance: .
v_gene: TRBV5-4
j_gene: TRBJ2-7

CDR3aa: CASSYSARVNTEAFF
len: 15
abundance: .
v_gene: TRBV6-5
j_gene: TRBJ1-1

CDR3aa: CASSLWGENTEAFF
len: 14
abundance: .
v_gene: TRBV5-4
j_gene: TRBJ1-1

CDR3aa: CASSEEAQETQYF
len: 13
abundance: .
v_gene: TRBV25-1
j_gene: TRBJ2-5

CDR3aa: CASRGDREQETQYF
len: 14
abundance: .
v_gene: TRBV28
j_gene: TRBJ2-5

CDR3aa: CASQTHGGGETQYF
len: 14
abundance: .
v_gene: TRBV6-5
j_gene: TRBJ2-5

CDR3aa: CASNPEGETQYF
len: 12
abundance: medium-sized
v_gene: TRBV6-5
j_gene: TRBJ2-5